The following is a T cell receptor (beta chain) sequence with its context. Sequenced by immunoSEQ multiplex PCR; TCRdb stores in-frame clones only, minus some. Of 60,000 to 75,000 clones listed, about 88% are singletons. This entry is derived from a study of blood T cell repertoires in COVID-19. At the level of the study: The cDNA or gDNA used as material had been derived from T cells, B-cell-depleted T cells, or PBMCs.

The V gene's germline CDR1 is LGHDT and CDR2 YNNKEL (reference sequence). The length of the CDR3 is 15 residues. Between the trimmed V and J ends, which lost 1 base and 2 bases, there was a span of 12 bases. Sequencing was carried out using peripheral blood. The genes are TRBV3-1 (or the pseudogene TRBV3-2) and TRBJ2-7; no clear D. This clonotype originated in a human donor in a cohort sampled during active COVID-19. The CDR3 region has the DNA TGTGCCAGCAGCCAAGGTACCCTCAGCGCCTACGAGCAGTACTTC. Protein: CASSQGTLSAYEQYF.